This entry concerns a single T cell receptor (beta chain). Its antigen remains unknown. With 60 Vbeta and 13 Jbeta primers, the PCR was carried out. Clones were read by immunoSEQ multiplex PCR, and TCRdb kept only the in-frame ones, dropping some. In the table there are around 100,000 clones, around 61% of which are singletons. These data belong to a study of cytomegalovirus exposure and HLA in healthy donors. Study findings and constraints: Apparent HLA restriction characterized most CMV-associated TCR beta chains in a later analysis. Cytomegalovirus status was reportedly diagnosed by the classifier with high sensitivity and specificity.

The CDR3 length is 16 residues. V trimming: 2 bases; J trimming: 4 bases; junction bases outside the gene matches: 7. CDR1 MDHEN and CDR2 SYDVKM come from the germline V gene. This TCR derives from a woman in her 50s in good health and CMV-seronegative. The V call is TRBV28, the J call TRBJ2-1; 8 bases fit TRBD2. The sequencing sample was made of PBMCs. The CDR3 here is CASSLGAGGLYNEQFF. The CDR3 DNA follows: TGTGCCAGCAGTTTAGGTGCGGGAGGTCTTTACAATGAGCAGTTCTTC.